The sample holds a few counts of the clone carrying this TCR beta chain. Antigen specificity is unknown. This sample is part of a study of blood T cells in healthy people across ages. For the second PCR, which ran for roughly 6 to 12 cycles, a sample-barcoded 5' primer and a J-beta primer mix were used. Each cDNA molecule was tagged by a template-switch adaptor that had 12 random nucleotides. TCRdb itself ran the 5' RACE reads through MiXCR, one entry per CDR3 protein. The table lists some 1.4 million distinct CDR3 sequences, roughly 40% of them singletons, with around 8% in the top ten. A minimum of 6 micrograms of total RNA was extracted per sample. Points from the study as a whole: Estimates of diversity drawn from one million T cells were considered underestimates.

V lost 6 bases to trimming and J lost 1 base; unmatched junction nucleotides: 3. The germline CDR1 and CDR2 sequences are SGHRS and YFSETQ. The CDR3 has 13 amino acids. The clonotype was recovered from a woman aged 18-29 years in good health. Sequenced material: blood. The chain uses TRBV5-1 and TRBJ2-5, with TRBD1 identical over 7 bases. CDR3 protein: CASTGTAQETQYF. The CDR3 DNA reads TGCGCCAGCACCGGGACAGCCCAAGAGACCCAGTACTTC.